This entry features one T cell receptor (beta chain) sequence. Antigen: not known. Germline CDR1 is GTSNPN and CDR2 is SVGIG (reference sequence). Trimming removed 2 bases from V and 0 bases from J, with 9 bases in between. The CDR3 extends over 14 amino acids. Sequencing was performed with immunoSEQ multiplex PCR; in TCRdb, only in-frame clones are kept and a portion is missing. The sample yields more than 400,000 clones, around 92% seen once. The data derive from a study of Ad26.COV2.S vaccination and SARS-CoV-2 variants. Looking at the study overall: The donor participated in the COV1001 trial, in its Ad26.COV2.S arm.

General study results and limits: Vaccine recipients had higher spike-specific TCR breadth than placebo recipients.

The treatment: some 19 received Ad26.COV2.S at low or high dose, single or two shots; 5 received placebo; per-sample allocation not given. Specimens were obtained on day 63 following the first vaccine or placebo injection. Donation came from an adult in Boston who was aged 18-55 years. Immunization relied on an Ad26 vector, which expressed Wuhan-strain SARS-CoV-2 spike. The receptor was isolated from a person aged 18-65 years who received the Ad26.COV2.S COVID-19 vaccine or a placebo. The chain uses TRBV30 and TRBJ2-3; tentative D call: TRBD2 (5 bases). The sample was peripheral blood, taken in a trial of Ad26.COV2.S vaccine versus placebo. The CDR3 DNA reads TGTGCCTGGAGTCCTCTAGCTAGCACAGATACGCAGTATTTT. Its translation: CAWSPLASTDTQYF. The variable domain in full, with the rest retrieved from reference TRBV30 and TRBJ2-3, is SQTIHQWPATLVQPVGSPLSLECTVEGTSNPNLYWYRQAAGRGLQLLFYSVGIGQISSEVPQNLSASRPQDRQFILSSKKLLLSDSGFYLCAWSPLASTDTQYFGPGTRLTVL.